A selection of T cell receptor beta chains follows, all from one sample in a study of technical replicates of blood from a handful of donors. The assay was immunoSEQ multiplex PCR, and TCRdb's table has in-frame clones only and misses some. The sample has 75,000 to 90,000 clones; under 95% are singletons. Sequencing was carried out using T cells isolated from PBMCs. The receptors stem from a human donor in good health. Each CDR3 is given with its conserved first and last residue. The D gene is left open where the match is weak.

CDR3aa: CAISRTDLGGNTIYF
CDR3nt: TGTGCCATCAGTCGGACTGACCTGGGGGGAAACACCATATATTTT
d_gene: NA
j_gene: TRBJ1-3
v_gene: TRBV10-3

CDR3aa: CSVEGPPLDYEQYF
CDR3nt: TGCAGCGTTGAGGGGCCACCATTAGACTACGAGCAGTACTTC
d_gene: NA
j_gene: TRBJ2-7
v_gene: TRBV29-1

CDR3aa: CASSPGTGTYEQYF
CDR3nt: TGTGCCAGCAGCCCAGGGACAGGGACCTACGAGCAGTACTTC
d_gene: TRBD1
j_gene: TRBJ2-7
v_gene: TRBV7-6

CDR3aa: CASSVLAQNTGELFF
CDR3nt: TGTGCCAGCAGCGTTTTGGCCCAAAACACCGGGGAGCTGTTTTTT
d_gene: NA
j_gene: TRBJ2-2
v_gene: TRBV9

CDR3aa: CASTLQGELYEQYF
CDR3nt: TGCGCCAGCACCTTGCAGGGGGAACTCTACGAGCAGTACTTC
d_gene: TRBD1
j_gene: TRBJ2-7
v_gene: TRBV5-1

CDR3aa: CASSLGGGEKTQYF
CDR3nt: TGTGCCAGCAGCTTGGGTGGCGGGGAGAAGACCCAGTACTTC
d_gene: NA
j_gene: TRBJ2-5
v_gene: TRBV5-4

CDR3aa: CATRTGDNEQFF
CDR3nt: TGTGCCACCCGAACCGGAGACAATGAGCAGTTCTTC
d_gene: NA
j_gene: TRBJ2-1
v_gene: TRBV28

CDR3aa: CASSKSGPTGSNEQYF
CDR3nt: TGTGCCAGTAGTAAATCCGGGCCGACAGGGTCCAACGAGCAGTACTTC
d_gene: TRBD1
j_gene: TRBJ2-7
v_gene: TRBV19

CDR3aa: CSVPPTGNTEAFF
CDR3nt: TGCAGCGTCCCCCCAACAGGGAACACTGAAGCTTTCTTT
d_gene: NA
j_gene: TRBJ1-1
v_gene: TRBV29-1

CDR3aa: CSVDGTSGVDTQYF
CDR3nt: TGCAGCGTGGACGGGACTAGCGGTGTAGATACGCAGTATTTT
d_gene: TRBD2
j_gene: TRBJ2-3
v_gene: TRBV29-1

CDR3aa: CASSLDRGQVTDTQYF
CDR3nt: TGTGCCAGCAGCTTAGACAGGGGGCAAGTCACAGATACGCAGTATTTT
d_gene: TRBD1
j_gene: TRBJ2-3
v_gene: TRBV11-2